The rows below give T cell receptor beta chains drawn from one sample of a study of post-analysis software for immune sequencing data. One entry per CDR3 protein, called by TCRdb with MiXCR from the PCR reads. The sample comprises approximately 660,000 distinct CDR3 sequences, 55% to 60% of which are singletons, and 10% to 12% rests with the top ten. The sequenced material came from blood. These receptors were obtained from a girl aged 2 to 10 with multiple sclerosis. Both conserved end residues are part of each CDR3. D genes are given only for firm matches. The size field is filled for only some rows; it gives once, few, many or a size class.

V gene: TRBV12-3/TRBV12-4; clone size: NA; J gene: TRBJ2-5; D gene: NA; CDR3 protein: CASSFQGGVSETQYF; CDR3 DNA: TGTGCCAGCAGTTTTCAGGGAGGCGTTTCAGAGACCCAGTACTTC
V gene: TRBV12-3/TRBV12-4; clone size: NA; J gene: TRBJ2-7; D gene: NA; CDR3 protein: CASSLSTPWKQYF; CDR3 DNA: TGTGCCAGCAGTTTATCAACACCCTGGAAGCAGTACTTC
V gene: TRBV5-1; clone size: NA; J gene: TRBJ2-1; D gene: TRBD1; CDR3 protein: CASSSRTGMSSYNEQFF; CDR3 DNA: TGCGCCAGCAGCTCACGGACAGGGATGAGCTCCTACAATGAGCAGTTCTTC
V gene: TRBV28; clone size: NA; J gene: TRBJ2-5; D gene: TRBD2; CDR3 protein: CASSSPKAGVNRLGTQYF; CDR3 DNA: TGTGCCAGCAGTTCCCCCAAAGCGGGAGTGAATCGGTTGGGGACCCAGTACTTC
V gene: TRBV14; clone size: NA; J gene: TRBJ2-3; D gene: NA; CDR3 protein: CASSQAASNTQYF; CDR3 DNA: TGTGCCAGCAGCCAAGCGGCGTCTAATACGCAGTATTTT
V gene: TRBV20-1; clone size: NA; J gene: TRBJ1-5; D gene: NA; CDR3 protein: CSARSGNSNQPQHF; CDR3 DNA: TGCAGTGCTAGGTCGGGGAATAGCAATCAGCCCCAGCATTTT
V gene: TRBV15; clone size: NA; J gene: TRBJ1-1; D gene: TRBD1; CDR3 protein: CAARTGDTEAFF; CDR3 DNA: TGTGCCGCCCGGACAGGGGACACTGAAGCTTTCTTT
V gene: TRBV6-5; clone size: NA; J gene: TRBJ1-6; D gene: NA; CDR3 protein: CASRQADSPLHF; CDR3 DNA: TGTGCCAGCAGGCAGGCGGACTCACCCCTCCACTTT
V gene: TRBV14; clone size: NA; J gene: TRBJ2-2; D gene: NA; CDR3 protein: CASSQDIPPGERFF; CDR3 DNA: TGTGCCAGCAGCCAAGATATCCCCCCCGGGGAGCGGTTTTTT
V gene: TRBV15; clone size: NA; J gene: TRBJ2-7; D gene: NA; CDR3 protein: CATSRDIPPGYSSYEQYF; CDR3 DNA: TGTGCCACCAGCAGAGATATCCCCCCGGGGTATAGCTCCTACGAGCAGTACTTC
V gene: TRBV6-6; clone size: NA; J gene: TRBJ2-5; D gene: NA; CDR3 protein: CASSYDRAETQYF; CDR3 DNA: TGTGCCAGCAGTTACGATAGGGCGGAGACCCAGTACTTC
V gene: TRBV14; clone size: NA; J gene: TRBJ2-1; D gene: TRBD1; CDR3 protein: CASSQSPQGARVDEQFF; CDR3 DNA: TGTGCCAGCAGCCAATCGCCCCAGGGGGCTCGGGTCGATGAGCAGTTCTTC
V gene: TRBV10-3; clone size: NA; J gene: TRBJ2-3; D gene: TRBD2; CDR3 protein: CAISAAGEGADTQYF; CDR3 DNA: TGTGCCATCAGTGCAGCGGGGGAAGGTGCAGATACGCAGTATTTT
V gene: TRBV29-1; clone size: few; J gene: TRBJ2-3; D gene: NA; CDR3 protein: CSATLDYDTQYF; CDR3 DNA: TGCAGCGCTACTCTCGACTATGATACGCAGTATTTT
V gene: TRBV20-1; clone size: NA; J gene: TRBJ2-5; D gene: NA; CDR3 protein: CSARDQTAMYQETQYF; CDR3 DNA: TGCAGTGCTAGAGATCAGACAGCCATGTACCAAGAGACCCAGTACTTC
V gene: TRBV20-1; clone size: few; J gene: TRBJ2-5; D gene: TRBD2; CDR3 protein: CSASSGKETQYF; CDR3 DNA: TGCAGTGCTTCTAGCGGGAAGGAGACCCAGTACTTC
V gene: TRBV6-2/TRBV6-3; clone size: once; J gene: TRBJ2-1; D gene: TRBD2; CDR3 protein: CASSYSLTLAGAYNEQFF; CDR3 DNA: TGTGCCAGCAGTTACTCATTGACCCTAGCGGGGGCTTACAATGAGCAGTTCTTC
V gene: TRBV5-1; clone size: NA; J gene: TRBJ2-7; D gene: TRBD2; CDR3 protein: CASSWGLGVDEQYF; CDR3 DNA: TGCGCCAGCAGCTGGGGACTAGGAGTGGACGAGCAGTACTTC
V gene: TRBV7-2; clone size: NA; J gene: TRBJ1-1; D gene: NA; CDR3 protein: CASSLGPGGAEAFF; CDR3 DNA: TGTGCCAGCAGCTTAGGTCCGGGGGGGGCCGAAGCTTTCTTT
V gene: TRBV5-1; clone size: NA; J gene: TRBJ2-1; D gene: TRBD2; CDR3 protein: CASSLSSGGADEQFF; CDR3 DNA: TGCGCCAGCAGCTTGTCGAGCGGGGGGGCGGATGAGCAGTTCTTC
V gene: TRBV27; clone size: NA; J gene: TRBJ1-2; D gene: TRBD1; CDR3 protein: CASRSQGAHGYTF; CDR3 DNA: TGTGCCAGCAGGTCGCAGGGGGCGCACGGCTACACCTTC
V gene: TRBV6-6; clone size: NA; J gene: TRBJ2-1; D gene: NA; CDR3 protein: CASTQGTYNEQFF; CDR3 DNA: TGTGCCAGCACCCAGGGGACCTACAATGAGCAGTTCTTC
V gene: TRBV7-9; clone size: NA; J gene: TRBJ2-2; D gene: TRBD1; CDR3 protein: CASSPGQGIASNTGELFF; CDR3 DNA: TGTGCCAGCTCTCCGGGACAGGGGATCGCCTCGAACACCGGGGAGCTGTTTTTT
V gene: TRBV7-9; clone size: NA; J gene: TRBJ2-4; D gene: TRBD2; CDR3 protein: CASSHPGTRDIQYF; CDR3 DNA: TGTGCCAGCAGCCACCCCGGGACTAGAGACATTCAGTACTTC
V gene: TRBV29-1; clone size: NA; J gene: TRBJ2-7; D gene: TRBD2; CDR3 protein: CSVERASGSYEQYF; CDR3 DNA: TGCAGCGTTGAACGGGCTAGCGGCTCCTACGAGCAGTACTTC
V gene: TRBV12-3/TRBV12-4; clone size: NA; J gene: TRBJ2-7; D gene: TRBD1; CDR3 protein: CATGEGPYEQYF; CDR3 DNA: TGTGCAACAGGGGAAGGTCCCTACGAGCAGTACTTC
V gene: TRBV7-8; clone size: NA; J gene: TRBJ1-1; D gene: TRBD1; CDR3 protein: CASSEGQSQNTGAFF; CDR3 DNA: TGTGCCAGCAGCGAGGGACAGTCCCAAAACACTGGAGCTTTCTTT
V gene: TRBV20-1; clone size: once; J gene: TRBJ1-2; D gene: NA; CDR3 protein: CSASSPGYGYTF; CDR3 DNA: TGCAGTGCTTCAAGTCCCGGCTATGGCTACACCTTC
V gene: TRBV5-6; clone size: NA; J gene: TRBJ2-1; D gene: NA; CDR3 protein: CASSLVFLGANEQFF; CDR3 DNA: TGTGCCAGCAGCTTGGTTTTCTTAGGGGCCAATGAGCAGTTCTTC
V gene: TRBV6-5; clone size: NA; J gene: TRBJ2-3; D gene: NA; CDR3 protein: CASSRDSISGNTQYF; CDR3 DNA: TGTGCCAGCAGTCGAGACTCCATCTCCGGGAATACGCAGTATTTT
V gene: TRBV29-1; clone size: once; J gene: TRBJ1-1; D gene: NA; CDR3 protein: CSVKKQYTEAFF; CDR3 DNA: TGCAGCGTAAAAAAGCAATACACTGAAGCTTTCTTT
V gene: TRBV6-5; clone size: NA; J gene: TRBJ2-3; D gene: TRBD2; CDR3 protein: CASSYRRGGDTQYF; CDR3 DNA: TGTGCCAGCAGTTACCGCCGGGGGGGAGATACGCAGTATTTT
V gene: TRBV11-2; clone size: NA; J gene: TRBJ2-3; D gene: TRBD1; CDR3 protein: CASSRLTGGTDTQYF; CDR3 DNA: TGTGCCAGCAGCCGTTTAACAGGGGGAACAGATACGCAGTATTTT
V gene: TRBV6-5; clone size: NA; J gene: TRBJ2-3; D gene: NA; CDR3 protein: CASRWGLGTDTQYF; CDR3 DNA: TGTGCCAGCCGATGGGGGCTCGGCACAGATACGCAGTATTTT
V gene: TRBV18; clone size: NA; J gene: TRBJ2-7; D gene: NA; CDR3 protein: CASSPQGDYEQYF; CDR3 DNA: TGTGCCAGCTCCCCACAGGGCGACTACGAGCAGTACTTC
V gene: TRBV9; clone size: NA; J gene: TRBJ2-4; D gene: TRBD2; CDR3 protein: CASSKGGEVNIQYF; CDR3 DNA: TGTGCCAGCTCAAAGGGAGGGGAAGTAAACATTCAGTACTTC
V gene: TRBV25-1; clone size: NA; J gene: TRBJ2-1; D gene: NA; CDR3 protein: CASSEYGGGNHEQFF; CDR3 DNA: TGTGCCAGCAGTGAATATGGAGGGGGGAATCATGAGCAGTTCTTC
V gene: TRBV24-1; clone size: NA; J gene: TRBJ2-1; D gene: NA; CDR3 protein: CATSGRVDSYNEQFF; CDR3 DNA: TGTGCCACCAGTGGTCGCGTTGACTCCTACAATGAGCAGTTCTTC
V gene: TRBV12-3/TRBV12-4; clone size: NA; J gene: TRBJ2-2; D gene: NA; CDR3 protein: CASSRSPGELFF; CDR3 DNA: TGTGCCAGCAGCCGAAGCCCCGGGGAGCTGTTTTTT
V gene: TRBV7-9; clone size: few; J gene: TRBJ2-1; D gene: TRBD2; CDR3 protein: CASSLTGGSSYNEQFF; CDR3 DNA: TGTGCCAGCAGCTTAACGGGGGGGAGCTCCTACAATGAGCAGTTCTTC
V gene: TRBV6-5; clone size: few; J gene: TRBJ2-3; D gene: TRBD1; CDR3 protein: CASSYWGPGQGAVTDTQYF; CDR3 DNA: TGTGCCAGCAGTTACTGGGGACCGGGACAGGGCGCGGTAACAGATACGCAGTATTTT
V gene: TRBV6-5; clone size: once; J gene: TRBJ2-7; D gene: NA; CDR3 protein: CASSRADDEQYF; CDR3 DNA: TGTGCCAGCAGTAGGGCGGACGACGAGCAGTACTTC
V gene: TRBV20-1; clone size: few; J gene: TRBJ2-3; D gene: NA; CDR3 protein: CSASRQGGTDTQYF; CDR3 DNA: TGCAGTGCTAGTCGGCAGGGCGGGACAGATACGCAGTATTTT
V gene: TRBV20-1; clone size: NA; J gene: TRBJ2-1; D gene: NA; CDR3 protein: CSANQDRYNEQFF; CDR3 DNA: TGCAGTGCTAATCAGGACAGATACAATGAGCAGTTCTTC
V gene: TRBV4-3; clone size: NA; J gene: TRBJ2-3; D gene: TRBD2; CDR3 protein: CASSQDSIAGGQDTQYF; CDR3 DNA: TGCGCCAGCAGCCAAGATTCCATAGCGGGGGGCCAAGATACGCAGTATTTT
V gene: TRBV6-1; clone size: few; J gene: TRBJ2-7; D gene: NA; CDR3 protein: CASRTGYEQYF; CDR3 DNA: TGTGCCAGCAGGACAGGCTACGAGCAGTACTTC
V gene: TRBV10-3; clone size: many; J gene: TRBJ2-7; D gene: NA; CDR3 protein: CAIKGVNRDYEQYF; CDR3 DNA: TGTGCCATCAAGGGAGTGAACAGGGACTACGAGCAGTACTTC